Presented here are 13 T cell receptor beta chains from one specimen sequenced in a study of cytomegalovirus exposure and HLA in healthy donors. Use of 60 Vbeta and 13 Jbeta primers characterized the PCR. Libraries were prepared by immunoSEQ multiplex PCR; TCRdb keeps only in-frame clonotypes and omits some of them. The sample contains fewer than 250,000 clones, 75% to 80% of which appear only once. The sample comprised PBMCs. The receptor set was obtained from a man aged 18-30 years in good health and CMV-seronegative.

This rearrangement joins TRBV18 to TRBJ1-4; D ambiguous. Trimming stripped 4 bases from V and 3 bases from J, with 12 bases between. There are 15 residues in the CDR3. Germline values: CDR1 KGHSH, CDR2 LQKENI. The CDR3 sequence: CASSLNEGANEKLFF. In DNA form, the CDR3 reads TGTGCCAGCTCACTCAACGAGGGAGCTAATGAAAAACTGTTTTTT.

The chain recombines TRBV7-9 with TRBJ2-2; D may be TRBD2 (6 bases). The CDR3 covers 16 residues. Trimming left V 0 bases short and J 1 base short, with 9 bases between. Germline V gene data show CDR1 as SEHNR and CDR2 as FQNEAQ (reference sequence). The CDR3 here is CASSLAPGLNTGELFF. The CDR3, as DNA: TGTGCCAGCAGCTTAGCTCCGGGACTGAACACCGGGGAGCTGTTTTTT.

The chain is built from TRBV30 and TRBJ2-3; 7 bases agree with TRBD1. Germline V gene data show CDR1 as GTSNPN and CDR2 as SVGIG (reference sequence). With V trimmed by 4 bases and J by 1 base, 5 bases remained unmatched. The CDR3 is made up of 14 amino acids. The CDR3 coding sequence is TGTGCCTGGACTAACAGGGGAGGCACAGATACGCAGTATTTT. Translation: CAWTNRGGTDTQYF.

The rearrangement uses TRBV2 and TRBJ1-1; possibly TRBD1 for D (6 bases). V dropped 8 bases and J dropped 0 bases, with 13 bases sitting between them. The CDR3 sequence is 14 residues long. Germline CDR1 reads SNHLY; CDR2 reads FYNNEI. CDR3 sequence: CASFEGVMNTEAFF. The CDR3 region has the DNA TGTGCCAGCTTTGAGGGGGTTATGAACACTGAAGCTTTCTTT.

V usage is TRBV10-3 and J usage is TRBJ1-5; TRBD1 matches at 12 bases. The germline CDR1 and CDR2 sequences are ENHRY and SYGVKD. This CDR3 contains 15 residues. Germline trimming cut 5 bases from V and 5 bases from J; bases unmatched to any gene: 4. CDR3 DNA: TGTGCCATCAGTCCGGGACAGGGGGCTTATCAGCCCCAGCATTTT. Its translation: CAISPGQGAYQPQHF.

The chain uses TRBV4-3 and TRBJ1-6; D uncertain. V lost 4 bases and J lost 0, with 10 bases in between. The germline gives CDR1 LGHNA, CDR2 YSLEER. This CDR3 is 16 amino acids long. The DNA of the CDR3 is TGCGCCAGCAGCCTTTTAGGGAGCTCCTATAATTCACCCCTCCACTTT. Protein sequence: CASSLLGSSYNSPLHF.

This clone was counted only a few times. The CDR3 here is CSAVSRNEQFF. CDR3 in DNA: TGCAGCGCCGTATCTAGGAATGAGCAGTTCTTC. This chain joins TRBV29-1 and TRBJ2-1; unclear D gene. The germline V gene encodes CDR1 SQVTM and CDR2 ANQGSEA. The CDR3 covers 11 residues. V was pared by 7 bases and J by 7 bases, with 11 bases between.

This chain joins TRBV10-3 and TRBJ2-7; 9 nucleotides line up with TRBD1. The CDR3 is 14 residues long. Germline assignment: CDR1 ENHRY and CDR2 SYGVKD. With 9 bases clipped from V and 5 bases from J, the junction kept 11 bases outside the gene matches. The CDR3 DNA reads as TGTGCCATTGGGCCCGGGACAGGGTCCCACGAGCAGTACTTC. Translation: CAIGPGTGSHEQYF.

J is TRBJ1-1 and V is TRBV28; 7 bases align to TRBD1. Germline V gives CDR1 MDHEN, CDR2 SYDVKM. Trimming cost V 1 base and J 7 bases; bases outside gene matches: 6. CDR3 length: 14 residues. The CDR3 loop reads CASSLSDRAGEAFF. Here the CDR3 DNA reads TGTGCCAGCAGTTTATCCGACAGGGCGGGTGAAGCTTTCTTT.

The chain links TRBV19 to TRBJ1-2, with a possible D match to TRBD1 (6 bases). The CDR3 runs to 11 residues. Germline V gene lookup returns CDR1 LNHDA and CDR2 SQIVND (reference sequence). V was trimmed by 10 bases and J by 2 bases, leaving 8 bases between them. CDR3 residues: CATGQNYGYTF. The CDR3, as DNA: TGTGCCACTGGACAGAACTATGGCTACACCTTC.

The V gene is TRBV30, the J gene TRBJ1-1, with TRBD1 matching over 12 bases. Trimming at V came to 5 bases and at J to 4 bases, leaving 14 bases not matched to a gene. CDR3 length equals 17 residues. From germline, CDR1 is GTSNPN and CDR2 SVGIG (reference sequence). The CDR3 loop is CAWARRDRGLGGTEAFF. The DNA of the CDR3 is TGTGCCTGGGCACGCCGGGACAGGGGGCTTGGGGGCACTGAAGCTTTCTTT. Full variable domain (remainder filled in from reference TRBV30 and TRBJ1-1): SQTIHQWPATLVQPVGSPLSLECTVEGTSNPNLYWYRQAAGRGLQLLFYSVGIGQISSEVPQNLSASRPQDRQFILSSKKLLLSDSGFYLCAWARRDRGLGGTEAFFGQGTRLTVV.

The chain couples TRBV9 to TRBJ2-5; D remains unclear. Trimming stripped 4 bases from V and 3 bases from J, with 16 bases between. CDR3 size: 15 residues. Germline values: CDR1 SGDLS, CDR2 YYNGEE. The CDR3 DNA follows: TGTGCCAGCAGCCTGGCAGGCAACACCAAAGAGACCCAGTACTTC. Translating it yields CASSLAGNTKETQYF. Using reference TRBV9 and TRBJ2-5 for the parts outside the CDR3, the full variable domain is DSGVTQTPKHLITATGQRVTLRCSPRSGDLSVYWYQQSLDQGLQFLIQYYNGEERAKGNILERFSAQQFPDLHSELNLSSLELGDSALYFCASSLAGNTKETQYFGPGTRLLVL.

The genes are TRBV29-1 and TRBJ2-3; a possible D gene is TRBD2 (5 bases). Germline CDR1 SQVTM, CDR2 ANQGSEA. CDR3 length: 11 residues. V was cut by 7 bases and J by 0 bases, with 5 bases left in between. CDR3 nucleotides: TGCAGCGGGACTAGCACAGATACGCAGTATTTT. This gives the protein CSGTSTDTQYF.